The 18 T cell receptor beta chains below were found in one sample sequenced in a study of cytomegalovirus exposure and HLA in healthy donors. Both 60 Vbeta primers and 13 Jbeta primers went into the PCR. Sequencing used immunoSEQ multiplex PCR; TCRdb keeps in-frame clones, though not all of them. This sample has fewer than 200,000 clones, with approximately 70% found just once. The sequenced material came from PBMCs. These receptors were obtained from a woman aged 25 to 39 in good health and CMV-seronegative.

There are a few counts of this clone. This chain uses TRBV15 with TRBJ2-7; 10 bases match TRBD2. Trimming at V came to 6 bases and at J to 0 bases, leaving 5 bases not matched to a gene. CDR1 LNHNV and CDR2 YYDKDF come from the germline V gene (reference sequence). The CDR3 spans 15 residues. The CDR3 DNA sequence: TGTGCCACCAGTTATAAGCGGGAGGGCTCCTACGAGCAGTACTTC. Encoded protein: CATSYKREGSYEQYF.

The genes are TRBV6-1 and TRBJ1-5; D is perhaps TRBD1 (5 bases). The CDR3 loop spans 15 amino acids. Germline V lookup: CDR1 MNHNS, CDR2 SASEGT. Trimming cost V 10 bases and J 0 bases, with 16 bases left between them. The CDR3 DNA is TGTGCCATACGGATACTCAGGGATAGCAATCAGCCCCAGCATTTT. This translates into CAIRILRDSNQPQHF.

This chain's CDR3 is CASSSNSETYEQYF. CDR3 sequence (DNA): TGCGCCAGCAGCTCAAATTCGGAGACCTACGAGCAGTACTTC. The genes are TRBV5-1 and TRBJ2-7; D is unresolved. The CDR3 sequence is 14 residues long. V lost 3 bases, J lost 2 bases, and 12 bases lay in between. Germline V gene sequence: CDR1 SGHRS, CDR2 YFSETQ.

The CDR3, as DNA: TGTGCCAGCAGTCAGAACTACGAGCAGTACTTC. It codes for CASSQNYEQYF. The chain uses TRBV6-5 and TRBJ2-7; no clear D. Germline V gives CDR1 MNHEY, CDR2 SVGAGI. The CDR3 contains 11 residues. V was cut by 5 bases and J by 3 bases, with 5 bases left in between.

The chain recombines TRBV2 with TRBJ2-1; 8 nucleotides match TRBD2. In germline, CDR1 is SNHLY, CDR2 FYNNEI. The V and J ends lost 9 bases and 5 bases, in that order; junction bases with no gene match: 6. The CDR3 length is 13 residues. The CDR3 nucleotides are TGTGCCAGTGTAGCGGGATCCGACAATGAGCAGTTCTTC. It translates to CASVAGSDNEQFF.

V usage is TRBV7-2 and J usage is TRBJ2-5, with TRBD2 matching over 11 bases. J gave up 2 bases and V 4 bases, and 3 bases lay outside the gene matches. Germline CDR1 is SGHTA and CDR2 is FQGNSA. The CDR3 is 15 amino acids. In DNA form, the CDR3 reads TGTGCCAGCAGCTGGACTAGCGGGCCTCAAGAGACCCAGTACTTC. This gives the protein CASSWTSGPQETQYF.

The chain uses TRBV9 and TRBJ2-1, with TRBD1 matching over 7 bases. CDR1 SGDLS and CDR2 YYNGEE come from the germline V gene. V was clipped by 3 bases and J by 4 bases; unmatched bases: 10. The CDR3 spans 16 residues. CDR3 region: CASSGSGQVSYNEQFF. The CDR3 DNA reads TGTGCCAGCAGCGGATCCGGACAGGTCTCTTACAATGAGCAGTTCTTC. The full variable domain, with the rest looked up from reference TRBV9 and TRBJ2-1, is DSGVTQTPKHLITATGQRVTLRCSPRSGDLSVYWYQQSLDQGLQFLIQYYNGEERAKGNILERFSAQQFPDLHSELNLSSLELGDSALYFCASSGSGQVSYNEQFFGPGTRLTVL.

This clone was counted a few times. The chain has TRBV10-3 and TRBJ2-7; tentatively, D is TRBD1 (6 bases). CDR3 length: 18 amino acids. Germline V gene sequence: CDR1 ENHRY, CDR2 SYGVKD. V gave up 3 bases and J gave up 2 bases, with 23 bases separating them. The CDR3 spells CAISDQEKRTVFPYEQYF. CDR3 nucleotide sequence: TGTGCCATCAGTGACCAGGAGAAAAGGACAGTTTTCCCCTACGAGCAGTACTTC.

The chain couples TRBV9 to TRBJ1-3; weak D call: TRBD1 (6 bases). Germline V gene lookup returns CDR1 SGDLS and CDR2 YYNGEE. The CDR3 has 14 amino acids. Trimming shortened V by 3 bases and J by 0 bases, and 7 bases separated the two germline ends. The CDR3 bases are TGTGCCAGCAGCGGGACAGTCTCTGGAAACACCATATATTTT. It codes for CASSGTVSGNTIYF.

The CDR3, as DNA: TGTGCCAGCAGCTTAATTGGACTAGCGATATCCACCGGGGAGCTGTTTTTT. Translating it yields CASSLIGLAISTGELFF. The chain uses TRBV11-2 and TRBJ2-2; 9 nucleotides agree with TRBD2. Unmatched junction bases numbered 8, after V lost 2 bases and J lost 4 bases. CDR1 and CDR2 from the germline V gene are SGHAT and FQNNGV. The CDR3 sequence is 17 residues long.

The genes are TRBV19 and TRBJ2-5, with 10 bases fitting TRBD1. The ends lost 7 bases at V and 5 bases at J; junction bases unmatched: 10. The CDR3 covers 15 residues. The V gene's germline CDR1 is LNHDA and CDR2 SQIVND (reference sequence). CDR3 nucleotide sequence: TGTGCCAGTAAACCCGACAGGGGGCCGTGGGAGACCCAGTACTTC. Protein: CASKPDRGPWETQYF.

This clone was recorded a few times. The chain joins TRBV9 to TRBJ2-5; D gene ambiguous. The CDR3 runs 13 residues. From germline, CDR1 is SGDLS and CDR2 YYNGEE. The germline V and J ends were trimmed by 7 bases and 2 bases, with 12 bases remaining between them. This CDR3 is CASAQDTQETQYF. The CDR3 nucleotides are TGTGCCAGCGCTCAGGATACTCAAGAGACCCAGTACTTC. The complete variable domain, with remaining parts taken from reference TRBV9 and TRBJ2-5, reads DSGVTQTPKHLITATGQRVTLRCSPRSGDLSVYWYQQSLDQGLQFLIQYYNGEERAKGNILERFSAQQFPDLHSELNLSSLELGDSALYFCASAQDTQETQYFGPGTRLLVL.

The chain couples TRBV9 to TRBJ2-4, with D possibly matching TRBD1 (7 bases). CDR3 length equals 15 residues. Between the trimmed V and J ends, which lost 5 bases and 0 bases, there was a span of 12 bases. Germline V lookup: CDR1 SGDLS, CDR2 YYNGEE. The CDR3 nucleotides read TGTGCCAGCAGTGCAGGGGGACTAGCCAAAAACATTCAGTACTTC. It is translated as CASSAGGLAKNIQYF.

The chain employs TRBV19 and TRBJ1-1; D uncertain. The CDR3 covers 13 residues. Germline assignment: CDR1 LNHDA and CDR2 SQIVND (reference sequence). V was clipped by 6 bases and J by 0 bases, with 8 bases between them. Here the CDR3 reads CASRGLMNTEAFF. In nucleotides, the CDR3 is TGTGCCAGTAGGGGCCTGATGAACACTGAAGCTTTCTTT.

In this sample, this clone turned up a few times. The J gene is TRBJ2-1, the V gene TRBV27; weak D call: TRBD1 (5 bases). The CDR3 loop spans 14 amino acids. The germline V gene has CDR1 MNHEY and CDR2 SMNVEV (reference sequence). Trimming left V 6 bases short and J 7 bases short, with 16 bases between. The CDR3 DNA sequence: TGTGCCAGCAGCCGAACCTCAGGGTGGAATGAGCAGTTCTTC. Its protein product is CASSRTSGWNEQFF.

This clone was picked up a small number of times. Different DNA sequences within this sample yield the same CDR3. The CDR3 sequence: CASSLSGGRPYEQYF. The CDR3 DNA sequence: TGTGCCAGCAGTTTATCAGGCGGGAGACCCTACGAGCAGTACTTC. V and J are TRBV27 and TRBJ2-7; TRBD2 aligns across 7 bases. The J segment lost 2 bases and the V segment lost 0 bases, leaving 4 bases of the junction unmatched. Germline lookup yields CDR1 MNHEY and CDR2 SMNVEV (reference sequence). The CDR3 runs 15 residues.

This clone was seen a single time. The genes are TRBV6-6 and TRBJ2-3; TRBD1 matches at 10 bases. CDR1 is MNHNY and CDR2 is SVGAGI in the germline V gene (reference sequence). The CDR3 runs 16 residues. V gave up 5 bases and J gave up 4 bases; unmatched junction bases: 9. The CDR3 loop reads CASSGTGTGASDTQYF. The DNA for the CDR3 is TGTGCCAGCAGTGGAACCGGGACAGGGGCGTCAGATACGCAGTATTTT.

This chain connects TRBV4-2 to TRBJ2-5; weak D call: TRBD1 (6 bases). Deletions cut 4 bases from V and 7 bases from J, with 22 bases between. The CDR3 has 16 residues. Germline CDR1 LGHNA, CDR2 YNFKEQ. As DNA, the CDR3 is TGTGCCAGCAGCCTTTCAGACAGGATAGGGTTGGGGACCCAGTACTTC. Amino acids: CASSLSDRIGLGTQYF.